This passage covers 14 T cell receptor beta chains from one sample sequenced in a study of blood T cell repertoires in COVID-19. Data came from immunoSEQ multiplex PCR; TCRdb stores just in-frame clones and leaves some out. The sample consists of some 300,000 clones, approximately 89% of them appearing once. Sequencing was done on a sample of peripheral blood. The receptors stem from a woman aged 25 to 45 who had recovered from COVID-19.

The CDR3 bases are TGCGCCAGCAGTTCCTTTTATAGCGGGGCGGAGACCCAGTACTTC. Translation gives CASSSFYSGAETQYF. The gene calls are TRBV4-1 and TRBJ2-5; 8 bases are a match to TRBD2. The length of the CDR3 is 15 residues. The V segment lost 6 bases and the J segment 5 bases; nucleotides outside the gene matches: 11. CDR1 is MGHRA and CDR2 is YSYEKL in the germline V gene.

V and J are TRBV6-4 and TRBJ2-1, with TRBD2 identical over 12 bases. CDR1 and CDR2 from the germline V gene are MRHNA and SNTAGT. The CDR3 is 15 residues long. V was pared by 6 bases and J by 2 bases, with 2 bases of the junction left unmatched. CDR3 sequence (DNA): TGTGCCAGCAGGCGACTAGCGGGGGCCTACAATGAGCAGTTCTTC. It translates to CASRRLAGAYNEQFF.

This clone was observed a handful of times. This sequence joins TRBV15 and TRBJ2-3, with 10 bases fitting TRBD2. The ends lost 1 base at V and 6 bases at J; junction bases unmatched: 13. The CDR3 loop spans 18 amino acids. Looked up from germline, CDR1 is LNHNV and CDR2 is YYDKDF (reference sequence). The CDR3 DNA sequence: TGTGCCACCAGCAGAGTACGGCTAGCGGGGGCCGCGAGGGATACGCAGTATTTT. The encoded protein is CATSRVRLAGAARDTQYF. Supplemented by reference TRBV15 and TRBJ2-3, the full variable domain reads DAMVIQNPRYQVTQFGKPVTLSCSQTLNHNVMYWYQQKSSQAPKLLFHYYDKDFNNEADTPDNFQSRRPNTSFCFLDIRSPGLGDTAMYLCATSRVRLAGAARDTQYFGPGTRLTVL.

The J gene is TRBJ2-7, the V gene TRBV7-8, with 7 bases fitting TRBD1. The germline V gene encodes CDR1 SGHVS and CDR2 FQNEAQ. The CDR3 has 14 residues. J gave up 3 bases and V 4 bases, and 6 bases lay outside the gene matches. The CDR3 is CASSSPGQLYEQYF. The CDR3 bases are TGTGCCAGCAGCTCCCCGGGACAGCTCTACGAGCAGTACTTC.

This chain connects TRBV7-3 to TRBJ1-2; D is perhaps TRBD1 (6 bases). The CDR3 loop spans 16 amino acids. Germline CDR1 and CDR2: SGHTA and FQGTGA. The germline V and J ends were trimmed by 5 bases and 7 bases, with 23 bases remaining between them. The CDR3: CASSPGGQGVGAGYTF. The CDR3 nucleotides read TGTGCCAGCAGCCCGGGGGGGCAGGGCGTAGGCGCTGGCTACACCTTC. The full variable domain, its missing parts supplied by reference TRBV7-3 and TRBJ1-2, is GAGVSQTPSNKVTEKGKYVELRCDPISGHTALYWYRQSLGQGPEFLIYFQGTGAADDSGLPNDRFFAVRPEGSVSTLKIQRTERGDSAVYLCASSPGGQGVGAGYTFGSGTRLTVV.

This sequence joins TRBV6-1 and TRBJ1-1, with D maybe TRBD1 (5 bases). V was trimmed by 4 bases and J by 1 base, leaving 19 bases between them. The CDR3 is 17 amino acids. Germline CDR1 is MNHNS and CDR2 is SASEGT. CDR3 sequence (DNA): TGTGCCAGCAGTGCCCATGACAGTTATAGGCAGAACACTGAAGCTTTCTTT. It specifies CASSAHDSYRQNTEAFF.

The genes are TRBV7-6 and TRBJ2-7; no definite D call. This CDR3 region has 14 residues. CDR1 SGHVS and CDR2 FNYEAQ come from the germline V gene. The V end lost 5 bases, the J end lost 3 bases, and 14 bases lay between the germline ends. The CDR3 here is CASSRTTMDYEQYF. Here the CDR3 DNA reads TGTGCCAGCAGCCGAACGACAATGGACTACGAGCAGTACTTC.

The J gene is TRBJ1-2, the V gene TRBV27; TRBD1 matches at 7 bases. Losses at the gene ends were 6 bases for V and 8 bases for J; bases not matched to a gene: 12. Germline V gene sequence: CDR1 MNHEY, CDR2 SMNVEV (reference sequence). The CDR3 has 14 amino acids. The DNA of the CDR3 is TGTGCCAGCAGCCCCCGACAGGGCCATGACGGCTACACCTTC. Translation: CASSPRQGHDGYTF.

This clone has a handful of counts. The chain employs TRBV3-1 (or the pseudogene TRBV3-2) and TRBJ2-5, with a possible D match to TRBD2 (5 bases). Per germline, CDR1 LGHDT and CDR2 YNNKEL (reference sequence). The length of the CDR3 is 16 residues. The V and J ends lost 6 bases and 2 bases respectively, with 19 bases between them. In nucleotides, the CDR3 is TGTGCCAGCAGTCTCGTCCGGGGAGCGGTTCAAGAGACCCAGTACTTC. Protein sequence: CASSLVRGAVQETQYF.

This clone occurred once. The chain combines TRBV30 with TRBJ1-2; 12 bases agree with TRBD1. Germline trimming cut 3 bases from V and 7 bases from J; bases unmatched to any gene: 9. The germline gives CDR1 GTSNPN, CDR2 SVGIG (reference sequence). This CDR3 spans 15 amino acids. The CDR3 loop reads CAWRNPGTGGVGYTF. CDR3 nucleotides: TGTGCCTGGAGGAACCCCGGGACAGGGGGCGTTGGCTACACCTTC.

CDR3 residues: CASSVDPGINEKLFF. In nucleotides, the CDR3 is TGTGCCAGCAGCGTAGATCCGGGAATTAATGAAAAACTGTTTTTT. The rearrangement joins TRBV9 to TRBJ1-4, with D hard to call. Germline lookup yields CDR1 SGDLS and CDR2 YYNGEE. This CDR3 spans 15 amino acids. V was clipped by 0 bases and J by 4 bases, with 10 bases between them.

This chain connects TRBV27 to TRBJ2-2; 9 bases map to TRBD1. CDR1 and CDR2 from the germline V gene are MNHEY and SMNVEV (reference sequence). The CDR3 sequence is 15 residues long. After removal of 6 bases from V and 5 bases from J, the junction contained 7 bases not matched to a gene. CDR3 sequence reads: CASSWDREGTGELFF. The CDR3 region has the DNA TGTGCCAGCAGCTGGGACAGGGAAGGGACCGGGGAGCTGTTTTTT.

In its sample, this clone was seen a few times. The chain is built from TRBV15 and TRBJ2-1; 9 positions match TRBD1. Germline-derived CDR1 and CDR2 are LNHNV and YYDKDF (reference sequence). This CDR3 has 15 amino acids. V trimming: 5 bases; J trimming: 4 bases; junction bases outside the gene matches: 6. The CDR3 bases are TGTGCCACCAGCGGTGGACAGGGGATTTACAATGAGCAGTTCTTC. Its protein is CATSGGQGIYNEQFF. The whole variable domain, filled in from reference TRBV15 and TRBJ2-1, reads DAMVIQNPRYQVTQFGKPVTLSCSQTLNHNVMYWYQQKSSQAPKLLFHYYDKDFNNEADTPDNFQSRRPNTSFCFLDIRSPGLGDTAMYLCATSGGQGIYNEQFFGPGTRLTVL.

This chain connects TRBV19 to TRBJ2-7, with a tentative D call TRBD2 (6 bases). Germline V gene lookup returns CDR1 LNHDA and CDR2 SQIVND (reference sequence). The CDR3 is made up of 15 amino acids. The V and J ends lost 4 bases and 2 bases respectively, with 15 bases between them. The CDR3 coding sequence is TGTGCCAGTAGTACCTCCCCAACTAGCACCTACGAGCAGTACTTC. Translating it yields CASSTSPTSTYEQYF.